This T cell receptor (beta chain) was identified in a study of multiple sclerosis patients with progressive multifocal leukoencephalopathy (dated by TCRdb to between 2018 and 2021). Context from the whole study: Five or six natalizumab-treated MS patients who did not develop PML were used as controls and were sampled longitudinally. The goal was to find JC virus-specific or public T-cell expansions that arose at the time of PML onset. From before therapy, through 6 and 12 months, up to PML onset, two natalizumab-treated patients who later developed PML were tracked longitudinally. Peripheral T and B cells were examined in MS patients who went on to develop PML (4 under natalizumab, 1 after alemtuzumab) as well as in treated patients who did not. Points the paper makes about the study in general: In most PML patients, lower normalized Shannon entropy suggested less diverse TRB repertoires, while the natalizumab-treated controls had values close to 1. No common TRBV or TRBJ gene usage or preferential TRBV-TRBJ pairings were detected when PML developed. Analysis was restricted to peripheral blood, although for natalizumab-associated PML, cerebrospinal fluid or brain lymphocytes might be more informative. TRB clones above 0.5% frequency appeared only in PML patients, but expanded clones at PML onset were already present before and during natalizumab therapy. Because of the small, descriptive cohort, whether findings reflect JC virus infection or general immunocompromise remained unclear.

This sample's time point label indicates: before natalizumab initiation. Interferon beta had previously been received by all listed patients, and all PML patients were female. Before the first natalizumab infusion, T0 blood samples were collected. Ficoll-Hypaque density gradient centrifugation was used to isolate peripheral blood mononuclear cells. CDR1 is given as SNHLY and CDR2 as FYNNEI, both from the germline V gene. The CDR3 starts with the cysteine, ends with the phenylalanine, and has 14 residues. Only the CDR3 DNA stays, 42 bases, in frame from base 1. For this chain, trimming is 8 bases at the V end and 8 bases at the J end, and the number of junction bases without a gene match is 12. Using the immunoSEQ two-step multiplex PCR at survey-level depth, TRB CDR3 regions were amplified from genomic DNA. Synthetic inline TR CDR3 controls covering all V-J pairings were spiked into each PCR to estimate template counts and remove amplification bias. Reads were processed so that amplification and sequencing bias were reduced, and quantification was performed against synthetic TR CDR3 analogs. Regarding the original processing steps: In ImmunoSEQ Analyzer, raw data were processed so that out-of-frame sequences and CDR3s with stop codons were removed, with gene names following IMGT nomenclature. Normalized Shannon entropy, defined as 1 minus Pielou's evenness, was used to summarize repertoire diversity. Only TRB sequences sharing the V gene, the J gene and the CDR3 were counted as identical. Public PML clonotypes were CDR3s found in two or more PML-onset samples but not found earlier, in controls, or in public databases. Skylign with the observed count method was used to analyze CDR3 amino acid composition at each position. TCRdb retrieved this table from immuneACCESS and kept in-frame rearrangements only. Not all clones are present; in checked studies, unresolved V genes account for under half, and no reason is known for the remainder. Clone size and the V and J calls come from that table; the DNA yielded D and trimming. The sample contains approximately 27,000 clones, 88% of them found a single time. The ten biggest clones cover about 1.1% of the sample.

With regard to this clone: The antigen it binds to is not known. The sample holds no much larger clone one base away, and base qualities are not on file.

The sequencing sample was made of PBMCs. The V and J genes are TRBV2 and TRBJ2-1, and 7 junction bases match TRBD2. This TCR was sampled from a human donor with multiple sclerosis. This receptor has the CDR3 CASGWGGRFDEQFF. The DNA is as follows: TGTGCCAGCGGCTGGGGGGGTCGTTTCGATGAGCAGTTCTTC.